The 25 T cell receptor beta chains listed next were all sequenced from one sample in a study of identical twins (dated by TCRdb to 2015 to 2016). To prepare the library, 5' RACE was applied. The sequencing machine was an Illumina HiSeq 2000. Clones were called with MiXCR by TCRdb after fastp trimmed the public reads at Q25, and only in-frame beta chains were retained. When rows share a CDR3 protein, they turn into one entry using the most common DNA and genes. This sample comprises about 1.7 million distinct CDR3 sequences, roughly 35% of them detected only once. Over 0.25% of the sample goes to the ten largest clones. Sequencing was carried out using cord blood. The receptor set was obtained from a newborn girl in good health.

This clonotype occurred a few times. Here the CDR3 DNA reads TGTGCCAGCAGGCAAACATTCGGGAGGAGGACAGATACGCAGTATTTT. Protein product: CASRQTFGRRTDTQYF. The chain uses TRBV6-5 and TRBJ2-3; 7 bases match TRBD2. V dropped 6 bases and J dropped 3; count of bases not matched to a gene: 12. CDR3 length equals 16 residues. The V gene's germline CDR1 is MNHEY and CDR2 SVGAGI.

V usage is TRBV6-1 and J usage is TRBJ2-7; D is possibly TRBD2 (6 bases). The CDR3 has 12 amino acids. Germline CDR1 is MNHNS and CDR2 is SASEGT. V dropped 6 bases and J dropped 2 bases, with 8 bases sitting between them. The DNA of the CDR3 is TGTGCCAGCAGGTGGGGGGCCTACGAGCAGTACTTC. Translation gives CASRWGAYEQYF.

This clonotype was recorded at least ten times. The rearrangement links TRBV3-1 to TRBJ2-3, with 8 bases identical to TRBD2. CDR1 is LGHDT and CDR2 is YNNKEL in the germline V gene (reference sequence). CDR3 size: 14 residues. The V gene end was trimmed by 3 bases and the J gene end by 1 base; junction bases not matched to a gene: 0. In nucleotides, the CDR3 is TGTGCCAGCAGCCAGCGGGGGGGCACAGATACGCAGTATTTT. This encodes CASSQRGGTDTQYF.

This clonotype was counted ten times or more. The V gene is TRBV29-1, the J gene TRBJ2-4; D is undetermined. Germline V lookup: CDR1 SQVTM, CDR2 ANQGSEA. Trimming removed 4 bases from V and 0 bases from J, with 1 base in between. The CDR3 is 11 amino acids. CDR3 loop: CSVAAKNIQYF. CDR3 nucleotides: TGCAGCGTTGCAGCCAAAAACATTCAGTACTTC.

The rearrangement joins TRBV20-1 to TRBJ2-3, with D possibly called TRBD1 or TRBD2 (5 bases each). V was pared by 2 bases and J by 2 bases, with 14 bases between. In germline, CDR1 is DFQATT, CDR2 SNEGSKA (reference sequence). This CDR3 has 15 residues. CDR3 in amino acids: CSARQSEGSTDTQYF. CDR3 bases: TGCAGTGCTAGACAGAGCGAGGGGTCCACAGATACGCAGTATTTT.

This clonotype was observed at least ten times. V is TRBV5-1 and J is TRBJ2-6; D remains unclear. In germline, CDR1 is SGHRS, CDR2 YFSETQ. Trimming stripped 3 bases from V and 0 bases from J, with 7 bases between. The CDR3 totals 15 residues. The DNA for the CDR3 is TGCGCCAGCAGCTCATACCGCTCTGGGGCCAACGTCCTGACTTTC. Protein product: CASSSYRSGANVLTF.

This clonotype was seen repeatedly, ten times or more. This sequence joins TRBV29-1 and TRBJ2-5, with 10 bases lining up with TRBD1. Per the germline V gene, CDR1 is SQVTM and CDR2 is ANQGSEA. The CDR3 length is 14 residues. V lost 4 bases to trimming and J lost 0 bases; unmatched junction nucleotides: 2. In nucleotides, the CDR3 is TGCAGCGTTGGACAGGGGGCCTACCAAGAGACCCAGTACTTC. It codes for CSVGQGAYQETQYF. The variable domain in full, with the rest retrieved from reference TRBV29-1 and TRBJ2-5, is SAVISQKPSRDICQRGTSLTIQCQVDSQVTMMFWYRQQPGQSLTLIATANQGSEATYESGFVIDKFPISRPNLTFSTLTVSNMSPEDSSIYLCSVGQGAYQETQYFGPGTRLLVL.

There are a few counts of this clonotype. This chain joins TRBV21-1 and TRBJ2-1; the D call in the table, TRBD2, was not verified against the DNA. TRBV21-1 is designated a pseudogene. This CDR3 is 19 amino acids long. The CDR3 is CASILLKTIAGGPRNEQFF. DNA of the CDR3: TGTGCCAGCATCCTTCTCAAAACCATAGCGGGAGGGCCACGGAATGAGCAGTTCTTC.

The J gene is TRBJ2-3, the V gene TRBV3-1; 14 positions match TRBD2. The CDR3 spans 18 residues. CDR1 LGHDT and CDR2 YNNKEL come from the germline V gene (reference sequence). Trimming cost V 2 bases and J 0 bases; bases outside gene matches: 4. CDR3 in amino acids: CASSQRRTSGGSTDTQYF. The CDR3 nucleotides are TGTGCCAGCAGCCAACGCCGGACTAGCGGGGGGAGCACAGATACGCAGTATTTT.

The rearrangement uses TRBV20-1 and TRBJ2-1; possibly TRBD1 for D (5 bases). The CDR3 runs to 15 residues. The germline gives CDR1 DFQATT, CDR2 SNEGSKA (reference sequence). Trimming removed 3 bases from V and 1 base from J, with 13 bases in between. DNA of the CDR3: TGCAGTGCTAGTCTCCCTGGGGCTTCCTACAATGAGCAGTTCTTC. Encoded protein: CSASLPGASYNEQFF.

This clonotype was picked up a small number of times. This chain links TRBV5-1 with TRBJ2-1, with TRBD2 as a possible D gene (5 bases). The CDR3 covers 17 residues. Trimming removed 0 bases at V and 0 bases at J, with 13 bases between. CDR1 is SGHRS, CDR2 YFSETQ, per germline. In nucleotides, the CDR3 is TGCGCCAGCAGCTTGGTCAATATAGCGATCTCCTACAATGAGCAGTTCTTC. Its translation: CASSLVNIAISYNEQFF.

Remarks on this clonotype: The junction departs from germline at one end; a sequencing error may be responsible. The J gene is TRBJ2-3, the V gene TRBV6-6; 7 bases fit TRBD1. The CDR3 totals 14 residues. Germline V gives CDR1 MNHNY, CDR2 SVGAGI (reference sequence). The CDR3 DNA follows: TGTGCCAGCAGTTGGGGACAGATTACAGATACGCGGTATTTT. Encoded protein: CASSWGQITDTRYF.

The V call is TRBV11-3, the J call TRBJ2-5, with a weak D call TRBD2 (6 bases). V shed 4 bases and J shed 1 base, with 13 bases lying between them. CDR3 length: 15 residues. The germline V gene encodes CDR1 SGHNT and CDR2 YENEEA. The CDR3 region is CASSSGGGAQETQYF. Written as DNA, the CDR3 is TGTGCCAGCAGCTCCGGGGGTGGAGCCCAAGAGACCCAGTACTTC.

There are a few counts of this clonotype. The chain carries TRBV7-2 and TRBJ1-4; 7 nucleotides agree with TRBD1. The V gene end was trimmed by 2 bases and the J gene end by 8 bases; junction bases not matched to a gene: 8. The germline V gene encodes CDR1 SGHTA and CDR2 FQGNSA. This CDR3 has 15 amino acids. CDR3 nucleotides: TGTGCCAGCAGCTTAACCGGGCAGGGGGGGGAAAAACTGTTTTTT. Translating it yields CASSLTGQGGEKLFF.

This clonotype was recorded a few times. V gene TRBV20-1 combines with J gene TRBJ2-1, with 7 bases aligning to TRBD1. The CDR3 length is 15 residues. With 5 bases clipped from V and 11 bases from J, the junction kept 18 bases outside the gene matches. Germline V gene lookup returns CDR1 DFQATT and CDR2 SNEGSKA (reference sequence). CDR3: CSADANGQASNKQFF. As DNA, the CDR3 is TGCAGTGCTGACGCCAACGGACAGGCCTCGAATAAGCAGTTCTTC.

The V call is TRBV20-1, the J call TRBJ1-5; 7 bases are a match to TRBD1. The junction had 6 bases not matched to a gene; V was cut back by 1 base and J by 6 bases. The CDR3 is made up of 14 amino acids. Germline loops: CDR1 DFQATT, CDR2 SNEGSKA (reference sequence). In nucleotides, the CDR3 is TGCAGTGCTAGAGGACAGGGAAGTCGTCAGCCCCAGCATTTT. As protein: CSARGQGSRQPQHF.

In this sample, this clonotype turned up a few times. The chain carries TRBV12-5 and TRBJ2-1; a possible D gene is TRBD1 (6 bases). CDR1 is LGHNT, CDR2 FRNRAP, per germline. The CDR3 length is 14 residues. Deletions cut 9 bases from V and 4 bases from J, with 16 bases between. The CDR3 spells CASAGVPIYNEQFF. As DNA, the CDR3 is TGTGCTAGCGCAGGGGTCCCTATATACAATGAGCAGTTCTTC.

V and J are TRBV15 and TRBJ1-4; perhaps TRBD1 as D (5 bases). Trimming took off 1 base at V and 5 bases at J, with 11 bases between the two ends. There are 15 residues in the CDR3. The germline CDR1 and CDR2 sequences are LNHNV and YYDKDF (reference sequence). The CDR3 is CATSRVRAGNEKLFF. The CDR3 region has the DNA TGTGCCACCAGCAGAGTCAGGGCGGGAAATGAAAAACTGTTTTTT. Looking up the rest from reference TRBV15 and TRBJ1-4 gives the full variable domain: DAMVIQNPRYQVTQFGKPVTLSCSQTLNHNVMYWYQQKSSQAPKLLFHYYDKDFNNEADTPDNFQSRRPNTSFCFLDIRSPGLGDTAMYLCATSRVRAGNEKLFFGSGTQLSVL.

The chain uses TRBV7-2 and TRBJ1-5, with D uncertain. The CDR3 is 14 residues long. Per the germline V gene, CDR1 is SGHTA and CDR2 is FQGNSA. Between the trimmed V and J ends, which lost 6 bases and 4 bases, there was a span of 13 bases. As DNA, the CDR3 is TGTGCCAGCAGTATGGGGAGGGTTAATCAGCCCCAGCATTTT. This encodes CASSMGRVNQPQHF.

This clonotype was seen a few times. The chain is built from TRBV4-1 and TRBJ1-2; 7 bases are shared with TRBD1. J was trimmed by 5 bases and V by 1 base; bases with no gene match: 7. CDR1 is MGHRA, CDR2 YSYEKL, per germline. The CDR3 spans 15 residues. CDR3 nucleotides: TGCGCCAGCAGCCAAGCTCCCACAGGGGATTATGGCTACACCTTC. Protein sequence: CASSQAPTGDYGYTF.

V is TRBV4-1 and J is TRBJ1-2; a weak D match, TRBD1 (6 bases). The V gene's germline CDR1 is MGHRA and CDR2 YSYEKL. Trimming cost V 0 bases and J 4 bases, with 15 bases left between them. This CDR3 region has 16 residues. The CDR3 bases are TGCGCCAGCAGCCAAGATCCGACGGCAGGGGCCTATGGCTACACCTTC. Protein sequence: CASSQDPTAGAYGYTF.

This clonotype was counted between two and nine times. The CDR3, as DNA: TGCAGTGGAAGGACTGACAATGAGCAGTTCTTC. This codes for CSGRTDNEQFF. The V gene is TRBV20-1, the J gene TRBJ2-1; D perhaps matches TRBD2 (5 bases). The V end was cut by 7 bases, the J end by 5 bases, with 9 bases between. Looked up from germline, CDR1 is DFQATT and CDR2 is SNEGSKA (reference sequence). The CDR3 covers 11 residues.

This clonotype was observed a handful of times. The CDR3 sequence is CASSYQGQGGRNEQYF. In DNA form, the CDR3 reads TGTGCCAGCAGTTACCAAGGACAGGGGGGTAGGAATGAGCAGTACTTC. V usage is TRBV6-2 or TRBV6-3 and J usage is TRBJ2-5, with TRBD1 matching over 10 bases. This CDR3 comprises 16 residues. With V trimmed by 2 bases and J by 11 bases, 14 bases remained unmatched. Germline loops: CDR1 MNHEY, CDR2 SVGEGT.

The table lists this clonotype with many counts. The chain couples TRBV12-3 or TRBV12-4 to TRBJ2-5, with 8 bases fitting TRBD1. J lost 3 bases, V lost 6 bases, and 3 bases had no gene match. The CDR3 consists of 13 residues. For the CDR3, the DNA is TGTGCCAGCAGCCCGACAGGGGAAGAGACCCAGTACTTC. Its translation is CASSPTGEETQYF.

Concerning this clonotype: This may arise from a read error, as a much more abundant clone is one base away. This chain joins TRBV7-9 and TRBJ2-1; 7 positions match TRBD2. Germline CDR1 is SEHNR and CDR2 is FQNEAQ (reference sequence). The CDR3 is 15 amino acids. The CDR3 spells CACSLVAGPYNEQFF. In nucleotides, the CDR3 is TGTGCCTGCAGCTTAGTAGCGGGCCCCTACAATGAGCAGTTCTTC.